Shown below are 11 T cell receptor beta chains from a single sample sequenced in a study of blood T cell repertoires in COVID-19 (dated by TCRdb to about 2020). The library was generated by the immunoSEQ multiplex PCR assay. TCRdb re-hosts the immuneACCESS table, in-frame sequences only. Its copies lack some clones; in the studies checked, an unresolved V gene accounts for under half of them, and the cause for the rest is not known. The sample contains 210,000 or so clones, roughly 90% of them found a single time. The ten top clones hold roughly 6.7% of the sample. The sequencing sample was made of peripheral blood. The receptor set was obtained from a man aged 35 to 55 with acute or convalescent COVID-19.

The V and J genes are TRBV6-5 and TRBJ1-6; 7 bases align to TRBD1. The V and J ends lost 0 bases and 3 bases, in that order; junction bases with no gene match: 2. CDR3 length equals 16 residues. In germline, CDR1 is MNHEY, CDR2 SVGAGI. The CDR3 DNA follows: TGTGCCAGCAGTTACTCGGGGGACAGCTATAATTCACCCCTCCACTTT. Its protein product is CASSYSGDSYNSPLHF.

This rearrangement joins TRBV5-1 to TRBJ2-2; 9 positions match TRBD1. The CDR3 runs to 14 residues. Germline CDR1 SGHRS, CDR2 YFSETQ. Trimming cost V 6 bases and J 7 bases; bases outside gene matches: 7. CDR3 in amino acids: CASTPGTGSGELFF. CDR3 sequence (DNA): TGCGCCAGCACCCCGGGGACAGGGAGCGGGGAGCTGTTTTTT. Variable domain in full (rest from reference TRBV5-1 and TRBJ2-2): KAGVTQTPRYLIKTRGQQVTLSCSPISGHRSVSWYQQTPGQGLQFLFEYFSETQRNKGNFPGRFSGRQFSNSRSEMNVSTLELGDSALYLCASTPGTGSGELFFGEGSRLTVL.

As for this clone: At one end the junction does not follow the germline gene, possibly because of a read error. The chain employs TRBV6-6 and TRBJ1-5; weak D call: TRBD1 (6 bases). The germline CDR1 and CDR2 sequences are MNHNY and SVGAGI (reference sequence). This CDR3 spans 15 amino acids. The CDR3 loop reads CASSRLRGEAKGDGF. CDR3 DNA: TGTGCCAGCAGTCGCCTCAGGGGAGAGGCCAAGGGAGACGGCTTT.

The V gene is TRBV6-4, the J gene TRBJ1-1; possible D gene TRBD1, 6 bases. Germline V gene lookup returns CDR1 MRHNA and CDR2 SNTAGT. Deletions cut 5 bases from V and 1 base from J, with 14 bases between. There are 15 residues in the CDR3. The CDR3 region is CASSLTGLGNTEAFF. The DNA for the CDR3 is TGTGCCAGCAGTCTGACAGGTTTGGGGAACACTGAAGCTTTCTTT.

This chain joins TRBV6-4 and TRBJ2-1, with 9 bases that match TRBD1. CDR1 and CDR2 from the germline V gene are MRHNA and SNTAGT. The CDR3 is 15 amino acids. After removal of 6 bases from V and 1 base from J, the junction contained 4 bases not matched to a gene. The CDR3 loop reads CASRRGQGSYNEQFF. For the CDR3, the DNA is TGTGCCAGCAGGCGCGGACAGGGGTCCTACAATGAGCAGTTCTTC.

The CDR3 is CASRLGGVETQYF. The DNA of the CDR3 is TGTGCCAGCAGGCTTGGGGGGGTAGAGACCCAGTACTTC. The chain recombines TRBV6-6 with TRBJ2-5, with TRBD2 matching over 7 bases. Germline CDR1 reads MNHNY; CDR2 reads SVGAGI (reference sequence). V was pared by 6 bases and J by 4 bases, with 5 bases of the junction left unmatched. The CDR3 is made up of 13 amino acids.

This clone was recorded only once. This chain joins TRBV6-6 and TRBJ2-1, with 9 bases matching TRBD2. The CDR3 totals 15 residues. Trimming took 7 bases from V and 5 from J; bases not matched to a gene: 9. Germline CDR1 reads MNHNY; CDR2 reads SVGAGI (reference sequence). This CDR3 is CASTSRAGGNNEQFF. For the CDR3, the DNA is TGTGCCAGCACCTCGCGAGCGGGGGGAAACAATGAGCAGTTCTTC.

This chain uses TRBV13 with TRBJ2-5, with D perhaps matching TRBD2 (6 bases). This CDR3 has 16 residues. The germline CDR1 and CDR2 sequences are PRHDT and FYEKMQ (reference sequence). V lost 6 bases and J lost 1, with 18 bases in between. CDR3 in amino acids: CASSPMGSGSQETQYF. CDR3 nucleotides: TGTGCCAGCAGTCCAATGGGTAGCGGCTCCCAAGAGACCCAGTACTTC.

The chain links TRBV28 to TRBJ1-5; 10 nucleotides match TRBD1. Per the germline V gene, CDR1 is MDHEN and CDR2 is SYDVKM. The CDR3 covers 22 residues. The trim removed 8 bases at V and 0 bases at J, leaving 25 bases unmatched. Here the CDR3 DNA reads TGTGCCAGCTACGACCTCCAAATCTATCGGGACAGGGGTAGTTATAGCAATCAGCCCCAGCATTTT. Its protein is CASYDLQIYRDRGSYSNQPQHF. Complete variable domain (other parts from reference TRBV28 and TRBJ1-5): DVKVTQSSRYLVKRTGEKVFLECVQDMDHENMFWYRQDPGLGLRLIYFSYDVKMKEKGDIPEGYSVSREKKERFSLILESASTNQTSMYLCASYDLQIYRDRGSYSNQPQHFGDGTRLSIL.

This chain joins TRBV30 and TRBJ2-7; the match to TRBD2 covers 7 bases. Germline CDR1 is GTSNPN and CDR2 is SVGIG (reference sequence). This CDR3 is built from 13 residues. Germline trimming cut 3 bases from V and 3 bases from J; bases unmatched to any gene: 5. The CDR3 DNA reads TGTGCCTGGAGCCAGCGGGGATTCTACGAGCAGTACTTC. Its translation: CAWSQRGFYEQYF.

The V call is TRBV29-1, the J call TRBJ2-7, with D perhaps matching TRBD2 (6 bases). Trimming stripped 4 bases from V and 5 bases from J, with 12 bases between. The CDR3 sequence is 12 residues long. Germline CDR1 SQVTM, CDR2 ANQGSEA. The CDR3 DNA reads TGCAGCGTTGCGGAGGGGCGCCACGAGCAGTACTTC. It specifies CSVAEGRHEQYF.